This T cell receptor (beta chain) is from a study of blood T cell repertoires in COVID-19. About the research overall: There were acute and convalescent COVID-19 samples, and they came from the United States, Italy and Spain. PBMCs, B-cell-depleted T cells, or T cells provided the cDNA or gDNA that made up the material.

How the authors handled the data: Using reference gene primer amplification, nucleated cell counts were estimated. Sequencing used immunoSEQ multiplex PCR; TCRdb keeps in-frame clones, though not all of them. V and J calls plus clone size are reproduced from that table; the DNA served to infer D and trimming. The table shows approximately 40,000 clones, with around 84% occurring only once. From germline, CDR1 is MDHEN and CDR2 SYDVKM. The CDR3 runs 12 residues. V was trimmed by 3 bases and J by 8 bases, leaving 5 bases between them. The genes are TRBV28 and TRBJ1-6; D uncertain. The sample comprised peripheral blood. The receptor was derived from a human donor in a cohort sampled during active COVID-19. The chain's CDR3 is CASSFRDSPLHF. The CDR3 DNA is TGTGCCAGCAGTTTCCGGGATTCACCCCTCCACTTT.